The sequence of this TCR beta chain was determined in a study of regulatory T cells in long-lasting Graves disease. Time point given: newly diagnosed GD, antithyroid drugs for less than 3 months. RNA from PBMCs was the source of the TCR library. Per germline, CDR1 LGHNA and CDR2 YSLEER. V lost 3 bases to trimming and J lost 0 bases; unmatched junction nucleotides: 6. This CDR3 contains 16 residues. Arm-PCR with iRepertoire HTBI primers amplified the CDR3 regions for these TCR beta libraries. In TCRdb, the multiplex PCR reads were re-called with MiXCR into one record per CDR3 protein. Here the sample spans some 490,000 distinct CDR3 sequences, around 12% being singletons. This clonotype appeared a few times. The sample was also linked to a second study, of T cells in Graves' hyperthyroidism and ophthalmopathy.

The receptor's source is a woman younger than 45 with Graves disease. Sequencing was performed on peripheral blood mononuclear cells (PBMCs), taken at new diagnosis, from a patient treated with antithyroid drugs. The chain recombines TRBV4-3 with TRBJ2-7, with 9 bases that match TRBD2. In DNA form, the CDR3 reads TGCGCCAGCAGCCAGGACCTAGCGGGGATCTCCTACGAGCAGTACTTC. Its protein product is CASSQDLAGISYEQYF.